This T cell receptor beta chain comes out of a study of T cell repertoires in cytomegalovirus infection. About the research overall: CMV infection together with matching HLA type was indicated by public TCR beta signatures. The study, taken as a whole, reports: HLA-C-restricted CMV clonotypes gave the most frequent clonotype in two of eight donors. The cumulative frequency of public TCR beta families distinguished individuals who carried CMV together with the relevant HLA.

Trimming left V 11 bases short and J 3 bases short, with 10 bases between. This CDR3 is 12 amino acids long. This clonotype was counted only a few times. Its specificity is not known. TCRdb itself ran the reads through MiXCR, one entry per CDR3 protein. The sample holds nearly 650,000 distinct CDR3 sequences, more than 20% seen once. The receptor was isolated from a human donor in good health (CMV status not recorded). Some clones in this sample may be carry-over from other donors' samples. Input material: CD8+ T cells from PBMCs. This chain uses TRBV12-3 or TRBV12-4 with TRBJ2-2; no firm D call. The CDR3 DNA sequence: TGTGCCGTCGGGCACGACACCGGGGAGCTGTTTTTT. Translated, it gives CAVGHDTGELFF.